The T cell receptor beta chain described here comes from a study of prognosis after radiotherapy for stage I lung cancer. About the study: Patients with newly diagnosed primary stage I lung tumors numbered around 15, with about 5 others having oligometastatic NSCLC after surgical resection of the primary tumor. Study-wide results and limits: Some patients went on to develop distant metastases. Their Shannon entropy after stereotactic body radiation therapy was lower, and its change from baseline was also lower. Before stereotactic body radiation therapy the median unique TCR clone count was 10,088, and afterwards it fell to 6,500 to 8,000.

Starting from genomic DNA, TCR beta CDR3 was amplified through two-round multiplex PCR. TRBV and TRBJ genes each had their own specific primers in first-round PCR. One entry per CDR3 protein results from TCRdb running MiXCR on the multiplex PCR reads. The table shows around 30,000 distinct CDR3 sequences, with 25% to 40% occurring only once. This clonotype came up many times. Its target is unknown. The CDR3 length is 13 residues. Germline lookup yields CDR1 SGHNT and CDR2 YYREEE (reference sequence). With 0 bases removed from V and 8 bases from J, the gap between germline ends came to 11 bases. The chain joins TRBV5-4 to TRBJ1-2; no clear D. The TCR was taken from a donor at least 50 years old with non-small cell lung cancer. The input for sequencing was PBMCs, taken before or after stereotactic body radiation therapy (not recorded which). DNA for the CDR3: TGTGCCAGCAGCTTGGAGCGGTTGGGGGGCTACACCTTC. The encoded protein is CASSLERLGGYTF.